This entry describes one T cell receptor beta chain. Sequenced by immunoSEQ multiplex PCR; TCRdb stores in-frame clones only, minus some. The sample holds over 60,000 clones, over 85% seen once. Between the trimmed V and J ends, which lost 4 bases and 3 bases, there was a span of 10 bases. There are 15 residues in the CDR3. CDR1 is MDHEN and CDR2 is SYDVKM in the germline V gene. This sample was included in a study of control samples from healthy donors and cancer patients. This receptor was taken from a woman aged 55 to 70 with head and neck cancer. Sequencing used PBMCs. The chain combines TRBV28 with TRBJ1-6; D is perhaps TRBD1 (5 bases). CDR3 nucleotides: TGTGCCAGCAGTTCAGAGACAGTCTATAATTCACCCCTCCACTTT. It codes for CASSSETVYNSPLHF.